The rows below give T cell receptor beta chains drawn from one sample of a study of sequential checkpoint blockade in melanoma. Measured with immunoSEQ multiplex PCR; TCRdb has only the in-frame clones, and not every one. This sample has 2,000 to 2,500 clones, with 26% found just once. The sequencing used tumor tissue (inferred from file names), collected from a patient given nivolumab and ipilimumab in sequence. The source is a human donor with melanoma. The CDR3 runs from the conserved cysteine through the conserved F or W. Each record gives: D gene, V gene, clone size, J gene, CDR3 DNA, CDR3 protein. D genes are given only for firm matches. Size values are once, few and many counts, or a class for expanded clones, and some rows have none.

>NA|TRBV11-3|few|TRBJ2-6
TGTGCCAGCAGCTCCGGCCACTCTGGGGCCAACGTCCTGACTTTC
CASSSGHSGANVLTF
>NA|TRBV6-8|few|TRBJ2-7
TGTGCCAGCAGTTACCAAGTGATAGCTGGGAGCGAGCAGTACTTC
CASSYQVIAGSEQYF
>NA|TRBV9|few|TRBJ1-2
TGTGCCAGCAATGTAGAGGGTAACTATGGCTACACCTTC
CASNVEGNYGYTF
>NA|TRBV10-3|NA|TRBJ1-5
TGTGCCAGTAATAAGGGGGGTGATCAGCCCCAGCATTTT
CASNKGGDQPQHF
>NA|TRBV6-8|medium-sized|TRBJ2-7
TGTGCCAGCGCCTCAGGGGGCGGGGGTAGGTACGAGCAGTACTTC
CASASGGGGRYEQYF
>TRBD2|TRBV11-3|large|TRBJ2-7
TGTGCCAGCAGCCCCCCCGGGGGGTCAGGGCGCTACGAGCAGTACTTC
CASSPPGGSGRYEQYF
>NA|TRBV6-8|NA|TRBJ2-7
TGTGCCAGCCGGTTGGACGGGGAGAAAGAGCAGTACTTC
CASRLDGEKEQYF
>TRBD1|TRBV6-8|NA|TRBJ2-5
TGTGCCAGCAGTCAGGGGGCCGAGGTTGAGACCCAGTACTTC
CASSQGAEVETQYF
>TRBD1|TRBV19|once|TRBJ1-2
TGTGCCAGTAGTATAGGGGCTCGACAGGGAACCTATGGCTACACCTTC
CASSIGARQGTYGYTF
>NA|TRBV14|NA|TRBJ1-3
TGTGCCAGCAGCCCCCTATGGGGAAACACCATATATTTT
CASSPLWGNTIYF
>NA|TRBV2|few|TRBJ1-4
TGTGCCAGCAGCTTTCGGAAGGCAGGAGTTGCAGAAAAACTGTTTTTT
CASSFRKAGVAEKLFF
>NA|TRBV11-3|few|TRBJ2-7
TGTGCCAGCAGCTTCCCCCTAGGGGGGGACGAGCAGTACTTC
CASSFPLGGDEQYF
>NA|TRBV11-3|NA|TRBJ1-4
TGTGCCAGCAGCTTGATAGACCTTACTAATGAAAAACTGTTTTTT
CASSLIDLTNEKLFF
>NA|TRBV7-2|few|TRBJ2-1
TGTGCCAGCAGCTCTACCCAGTCCCAGGAGCAGTTCTTC
CASSSTQSQEQFF
>NA|TRBV5-1|NA|TRBJ2-7
TGCCAGCAGCTTGGTACCCAGGTCACCTACGAGCAGTACTTC
CQQLGTQVTYEQYF